This TCR beta chain came from a study of cytomegalovirus exposure and HLA in healthy donors (dated by TCRdb to 2016 to 2017). Regarding the study in general: An earlier analysis of 587 of the donors reported approximately 280 Gb of sequence data and roughly 120 million unique TCR beta sequences obtained from approximately 180 million T cells. Every discovery cohort repertoire had been produced on one sequencing platform. To decide whether each TCR beta V gene segment behaved as functional or pseudogenic, an earlier analysis of over 500 of the donors relied on high-throughput TCR beta sequencing. The number of typed donors differed by locus: roughly 629-630 for A, B, C, DRB1 and DQB1; about 520 for DQA1; around 580 for DPA1; and 400 to 480 for DPB1. Five DR-DQ haplotypes were handled as single units for association and clustering, since linkage in the cohort was strong. The study aimed to test whether cataloging public T cell receptors could reveal signatures of past pathogen exposure. Both class I and class II loci were covered by HLA typing, at four-digit resolution. Along with the approximately 600-subject first cohort, a separate validation cohort of some 130 different subjects was used. A later analysis re-analyzed previously published TCR beta repertoires from 660 or so donors and added high-resolution HLA genotyping to study TCR occurrence patterns. Among the 398 genotyped donors, around 81% belonged to the genetic ancestry cluster associated with self-reported Caucasian donors. The study used immunosequencing to profile the T cell repertoires of under 700 subjects and linked those repertoires to cytomegalovirus serostatus. To predict cytomegalovirus infection status, the study brought together high-throughput TCR immunosequencing, statistical association of individual TCRs with disease status, and machine learning. In a later genetic analysis, genome-wide SNP genotypes for 398 of the 666 donors were used, and that subset was treated as a discovery cohort. Among about 370 genotyped donors of the cohort, an average of roughly 230,000 unique TCR beta nucleotide sequences was sequenced per donor, of which about 20% were non-productive. An early release that covered around 590 HLA-typed donors contained approximately 300 gigabases of sequencing data and about 93 million unique TCR sequences. Rather than using new phenotypic data, the later analysis identified candidate immune exposures from TCR beta sequences and from how often those sequences occurred across donors. Donor age, sex, ethnicity and CMV serostatus were collected together with the repertoire data.

The germline V end is reduced by 3 bases and the J end by 5 bases; junction bases left unmatched: 4. The CDR3 numbers 14 residues from cysteine through phenylalanine. Left in the record is the CDR3 DNA by itself, 42 bases read in frame from the first base. The germline V gene yields SGHDT for CDR1 and YYEEEE for CDR2. The cohort consisted of more than 650 healthy bone marrow donors. At the time of sampling, every cohort member was nominally healthy, though immune exposures that went unrecorded were likely present. The donor tested CMV seronegative, placing the donor among the 350 or so seronegative members of the cohort. A peripheral blood sample was collected from each donor, and TCR beta sequencing was performed on peripheral blood mononuclear cells. The Qiagen DNeasy Blood Extraction Kit was used to extract genomic DNA from the blood cell samples. With respect to this clone: This receptor's antigen is unknown. No much larger clonotype is one base removed from it; base qualities were not supplied.

Study-wide conclusions, independent of this receptor: In a later analysis, several top co-occurrence clusters were reported to appear linked to parvovirus B19, influenza, CMV and Epstein-Barr virus. In a later analysis, the rate of TCR association differed among HLA loci, with DRB1 alleles having the most associated TCRs and HLA-C alleles having the fewest. A cluster of highly shared sequence variants was judged likely to be a technical artifact of the sequencing pipeline. Assigning TCR associations to individual alleles was difficult when HLA alleles, especially DR and DQ, strongly co-occurred. In both the original and validation cohorts, the classifier was reported to diagnose cytomegalovirus status with high specificity and sensitivity. Specific HLA alleles were associated with 15,000 to 20,000 TCR beta sequences at a false discovery rate of 0.05 in a later analysis. This cohort had only TCR beta chains sequenced, and the lack of alpha or paired-chain data limited which features could be detected. Most TCR sequences were seen in very few donors, while some public TCRs were found in many individuals. A total of 150 or so TCR beta chains were listed by the study as associated with cytomegalovirus. Because the 87-base-pair reads could not distinguish some IMGT-functional V segments, including TRBV6-2 and TRBV6-3, those segments were excluded. In a later analysis, most CMV-associated TCR beta chains were found to appear HLA-restricted, with HLA associations seemingly driven largely by CMV exposure. A further reported finding was that TCR beta sequences accurately predicted the HLA-A and HLA-B alleles for most subjects in the first cohort. An association between a missense DCLRE1C variant and V-gene and J-gene trimming of TCR beta chains was found in a later genetic analysis and replicated in an independent cohort. The authors suggested that the approach could potentially be generalized to other disease states and immunological phenotypes. Presence/absence analyses assumed roughly uniform sequencing depth across donors, an assumption that may not hold. CMV serostatus was the only immune exposure information available for the cohort. Compared with the approximately 670-donor mean, donors in an Asian-associated ancestry cluster had fewer N-insertions in productive TCRs, according to a later genetic analysis. In vitro tests confirmed that a few of the cytomegalovirus-associated TCR beta chains recognize cytomegalovirus antigens. Broadly in line with IMGT annotations, most TCR beta V segments showed up in productive rearrangements about 90% or about 30% of the time in an earlier analysis of a few hundred of the donors. Correlated functional status among segregating V segments might be attributable to linkage disequilibrium, but an unknown experimental factor could not be ruled out. A later analysis found that HLA-associated TCR beta chains were more clonally expanded and had lower generation probabilities than equally common non-associated chains. Seventeen rarely observed V segments, including chromosome 9 orphons, were excluded from the earlier analysis of several hundred of the donors because counts were too low. Because some donors lacked HLA typing at each locus, the association tests relied only on the typed subset.

The library was generated by the immunoSEQ multiplex PCR assay. The multiplex PCR relied on a mix of 60 forward primers for TCR Vbeta segments and 13 reverse primers for TCR Jbeta segments. Amplification of the CDR3 region of rearranged TCR beta genes was performed with a multiplex PCR assay on genomic DNA. On the Illumina HiSeq System, the amplified TCR beta libraries were sequenced as 87-base-pair reads. For the original study's pipeline: Across the roughly 700 repertoires, a later analysis counted 80 million or so unique TCR beta chains, around 10 million of which were shared by at least two donors. A nearest-neighbor algorithm error-corrected the raw reads and collapsed the reads into unique sequences, merging closely related sequences to remove PCR and sequencing errors. CDR3 sequences were aligned to IMGT reference sequences to assign V, D and J gene segments. Each retained sequence needed at least a six-nucleotide match to both a V gene segment and a J gene segment. A rearrangement counted as productive if the CDR3 had no stop codons and remained in frame with V and J, and every other rearrangement counted as non-productive. Following IMGT convention, CDR3 was defined as the stretch from the second conserved V-encoded cysteine to the conserved J-encoded phenylalanine. Sequences without an unambiguous match to a single V gene segment were excluded from the earlier analysis of 450 to 650 of the donors. In an earlier analysis of almost 600 of the donors, a V segment was called functional when productive rearrangements were above 56.7%, and segregating when the standard deviation between donors exceeded 5%. A statistical classification framework was built to diagnose cytomegalovirus status from the catalog of TCR beta chain sequences. In a later analysis, TCR nucleotide sequences were compared against IMGT/GENE-DB human TR gene sequences so that V and J genes could be assigned. A later analysis assigned CDR3 sequences and most-parsimonious VDJ recombination scenarios with the TCRdist pipeline. A later analysis defined each TCR beta chain by its CDR3 amino acid sequence plus V-gene family, and excluded reads lacking a unique V-gene family. To address suspected cross-contamination and a sequencing artifact, a later analysis removed some 620 highly shared, low-generation-probability nucleotide sequences. In a later analysis, a clonal expansion index for each public chain was calculated from normalized within-repertoire ranks of inferred template counts. In a later analysis, generation probabilities were computed with a VDJ recombination model fitted to out-of-frame rearrangements, and the resulting probabilities were checked against IGoR. Hypergeometric tests were used in a later analysis to score TCR-TCR, TCR-HLA and TCR-CMV co-occurrence, with a repertoire-size bias correction applied to the TCR pairs. False discovery rates were estimated in a later analysis by permuting HLA or CMV assignments 20 times. In a later analysis, co-occurring TCRs were grouped using DBSCAN, and TCRdist sequence similarity was added for clustering within HLA-allele-positive subsets. Co-occurrence clustering excluded repertoires with fewer than 30,000 or more than 120,000 public chains, plus five with anomalous nucleotide sharing. The table was pulled from immuneACCESS by TCRdb, which kept in-frame rearrangements only. Such tables lose some clones; where checked, under half of the loss comes from unresolved V genes, and the rest has no known cause. The V and J calls and the clone size are those of that table, but D and trimming were determined from the DNA. In all, the sample holds roughly 140,000 clones, and over 55% of those were seen once. The top ten clonotypes cover over 2% of the sample.

Sequenced material: PBMCs. The source is a man aged 40-55 years in good health and CMV-seronegative. Recombination joined TRBV5-6 with TRBJ1-2; TRBD1 lines up with 10 middle nucleotides. The nucleotides are TGTGCCAGCAGCTCGACAGGGGGCGCTTATGGCTACACCTTC. The translation is CASSSTGGAYGYTF. Reference TRBV5-6 and TRBJ1-2 genes cover what lies past the CDR3, so the full variable domain is DAGVTQSPTHLIKTRGQQVTLRCSPKSGHDTVSWYQQALGQGPQFIFQYYEEEERQRGNFPDRFSGHQFPNYSSELNVNALLLGDSALYLCASSSTGGAYGYTFGSGTRLTVV.